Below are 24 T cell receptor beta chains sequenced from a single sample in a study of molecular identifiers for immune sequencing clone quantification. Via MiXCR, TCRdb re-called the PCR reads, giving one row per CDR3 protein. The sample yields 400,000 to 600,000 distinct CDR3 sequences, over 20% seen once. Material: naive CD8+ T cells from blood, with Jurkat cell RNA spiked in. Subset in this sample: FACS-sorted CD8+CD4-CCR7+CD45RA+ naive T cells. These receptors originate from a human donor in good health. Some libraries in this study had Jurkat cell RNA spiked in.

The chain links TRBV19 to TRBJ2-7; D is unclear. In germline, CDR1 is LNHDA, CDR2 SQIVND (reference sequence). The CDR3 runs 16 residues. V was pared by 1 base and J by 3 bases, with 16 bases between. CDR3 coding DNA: TGTGCCAGTAGTATAGTTGGCGGAGTCCCATTCTACGAGCAGTACTTC. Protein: CASSIVGGVPFYEQYF.

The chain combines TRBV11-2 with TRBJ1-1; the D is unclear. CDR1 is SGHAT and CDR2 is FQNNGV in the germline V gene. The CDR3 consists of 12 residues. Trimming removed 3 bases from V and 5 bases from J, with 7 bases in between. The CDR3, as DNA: TGTGCCAGCAGCTTGAGGAGTACTGAAGCTTTCTTT. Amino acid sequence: CASSLRSTEAFF.

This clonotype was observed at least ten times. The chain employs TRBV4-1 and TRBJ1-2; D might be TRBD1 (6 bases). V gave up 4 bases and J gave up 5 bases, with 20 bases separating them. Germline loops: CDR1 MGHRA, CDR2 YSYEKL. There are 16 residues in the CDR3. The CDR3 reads CASSRVTGTPFYGYTF. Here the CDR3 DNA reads TGCGCCAGCAGCCGGGTGACAGGAACCCCCTTTTATGGCTACACCTTC.

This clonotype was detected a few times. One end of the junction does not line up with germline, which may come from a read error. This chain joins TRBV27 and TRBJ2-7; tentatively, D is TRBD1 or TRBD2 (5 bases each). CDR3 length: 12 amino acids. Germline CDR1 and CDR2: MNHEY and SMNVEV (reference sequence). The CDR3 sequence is CASSSGRNEQYF. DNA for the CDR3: TGTGCCAGCAGTTCGGGACGTAACGAGCAGTACTTT.

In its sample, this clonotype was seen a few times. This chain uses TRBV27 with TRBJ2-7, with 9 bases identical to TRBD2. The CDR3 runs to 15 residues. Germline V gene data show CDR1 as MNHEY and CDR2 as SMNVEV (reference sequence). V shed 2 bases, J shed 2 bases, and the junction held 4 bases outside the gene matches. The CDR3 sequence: CASSLIAGVTYEQYF. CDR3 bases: TGTGCCAGCAGTTTAATAGCGGGAGTGACCTACGAGCAGTACTTC.

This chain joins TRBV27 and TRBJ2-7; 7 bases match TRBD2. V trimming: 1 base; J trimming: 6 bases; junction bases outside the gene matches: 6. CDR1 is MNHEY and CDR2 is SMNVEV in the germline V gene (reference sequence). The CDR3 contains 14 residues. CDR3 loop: CASSLLFTGGEQYF. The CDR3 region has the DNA TGTGCCAGCAGTTTATTATTTACGGGGGGCGAGCAGTACTTC.

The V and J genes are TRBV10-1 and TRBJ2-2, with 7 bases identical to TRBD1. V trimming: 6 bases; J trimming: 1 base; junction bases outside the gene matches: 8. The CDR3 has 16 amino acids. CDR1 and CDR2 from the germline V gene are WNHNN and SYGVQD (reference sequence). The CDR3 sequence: CASSYSGTVNTGELFF. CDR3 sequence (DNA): TGCGCCAGCAGCTATTCCGGGACAGTGAACACCGGGGAGCTGTTTTTT.

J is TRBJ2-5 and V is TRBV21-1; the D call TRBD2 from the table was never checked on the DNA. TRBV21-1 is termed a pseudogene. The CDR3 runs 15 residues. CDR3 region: CASCKEGRVLETQYF. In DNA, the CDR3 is TGTGCCAGCTGCAAAGAGGGCCGGGTTCTAGAGACCCAGTACTTC.

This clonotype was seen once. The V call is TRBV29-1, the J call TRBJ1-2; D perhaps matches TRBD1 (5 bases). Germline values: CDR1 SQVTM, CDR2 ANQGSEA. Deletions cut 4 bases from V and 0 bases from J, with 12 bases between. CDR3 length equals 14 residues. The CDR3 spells CSVGAGPANYGYTF. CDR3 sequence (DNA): TGCAGCGTTGGAGCAGGGCCAGCTAACTATGGCTACACCTTC.

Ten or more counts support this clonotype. The CDR3 loop reads CASRSLGGAGEQYF. The CDR3, as DNA: TGTGCCAGCAGGTCCCTAGGGGGGGCAGGCGAGCAGTACTTC. This chain joins TRBV6-5 and TRBJ2-7; a possible D gene is TRBD2 (7 bases). The germline V gene has CDR1 MNHEY and CDR2 SVGAGI. V dropped 6 bases and J dropped 6 bases, with 18 bases sitting between them. CDR3 size: 14 residues.

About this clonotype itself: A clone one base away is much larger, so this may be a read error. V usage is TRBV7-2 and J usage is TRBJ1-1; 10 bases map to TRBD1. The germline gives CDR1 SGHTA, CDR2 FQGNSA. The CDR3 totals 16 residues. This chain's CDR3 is CAGSFLFGTGATEAFF. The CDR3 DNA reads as TGTGCCGGCAGCTTTCTCTTCGGGACAGGGGCGACTGAAGCTTTCTTT.

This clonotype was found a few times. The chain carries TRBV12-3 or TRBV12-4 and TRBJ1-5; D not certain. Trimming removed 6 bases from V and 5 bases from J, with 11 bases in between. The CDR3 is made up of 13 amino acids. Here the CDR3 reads CASSKGSYQPQHF. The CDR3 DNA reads TGTGCCAGCAGCAAAGGCAGTTATCAGCCCCAGCATTTT.

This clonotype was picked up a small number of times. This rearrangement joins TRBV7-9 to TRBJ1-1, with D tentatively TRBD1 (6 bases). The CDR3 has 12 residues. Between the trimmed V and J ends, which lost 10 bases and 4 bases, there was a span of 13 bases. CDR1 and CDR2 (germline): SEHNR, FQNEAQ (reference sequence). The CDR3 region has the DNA TGTGCCACCGGGAGGGGGGTCACTGAAGCTTTCTTT. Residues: CATGRGVTEAFF.

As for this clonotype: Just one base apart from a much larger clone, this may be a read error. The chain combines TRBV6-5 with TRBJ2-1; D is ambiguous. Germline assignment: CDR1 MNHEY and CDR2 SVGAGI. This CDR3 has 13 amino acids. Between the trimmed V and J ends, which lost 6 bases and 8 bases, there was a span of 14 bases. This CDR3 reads CASSRSPVDEQFF. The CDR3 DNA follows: TGTGCCAGCAGCCGGAGCCCTGTGGATGAGCAGTTCTTC.

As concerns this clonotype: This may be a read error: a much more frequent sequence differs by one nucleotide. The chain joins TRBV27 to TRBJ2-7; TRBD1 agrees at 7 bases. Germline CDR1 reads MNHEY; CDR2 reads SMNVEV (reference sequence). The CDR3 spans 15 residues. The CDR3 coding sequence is TGTGCCAGCAGTTTAAATTACAGGGGAGTCTACGAGCGGTACTTC. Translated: CASSLNYRGVYERYF.

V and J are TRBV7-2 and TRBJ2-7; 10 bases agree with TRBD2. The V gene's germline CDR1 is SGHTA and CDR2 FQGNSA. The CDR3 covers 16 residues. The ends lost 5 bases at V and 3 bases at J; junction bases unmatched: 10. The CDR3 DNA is TGTGCCAGCAGCCCTATAGCGGGGGGCCTAGGCTACGAGCAGTACTTC. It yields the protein CASSPIAGGLGYEQYF.

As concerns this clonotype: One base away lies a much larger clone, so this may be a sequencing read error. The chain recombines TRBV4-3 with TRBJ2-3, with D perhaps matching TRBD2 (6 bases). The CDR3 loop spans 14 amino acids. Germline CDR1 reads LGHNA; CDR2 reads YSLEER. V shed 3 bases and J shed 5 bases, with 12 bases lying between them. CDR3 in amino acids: CASSQGGMGDTQYF. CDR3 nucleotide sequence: TGCGCCAGCAGCCAGGGAGGTATGGGAGATACGCAGTATTTT.

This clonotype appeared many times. CDR3 protein: CASSITGTGTYEQYF. CDR3 in DNA: TGTGCCAGCAGCATTACCGGGACAGGGACCTACGAGCAGTACTTC. The chain uses TRBV7-2 and TRBJ2-7; 9 nucleotides agree with TRBD1. Per the germline V gene, CDR1 is SGHTA and CDR2 is FQGNSA. CDR3 length: 15 residues. Germline trimming cut 5 bases from V and 2 bases from J; bases unmatched to any gene: 7.

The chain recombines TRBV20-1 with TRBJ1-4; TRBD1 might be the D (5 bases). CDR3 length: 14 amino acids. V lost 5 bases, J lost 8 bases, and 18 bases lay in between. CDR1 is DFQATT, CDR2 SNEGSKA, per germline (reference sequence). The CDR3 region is CSAVIQTELEKLFF. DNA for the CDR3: TGCAGTGCTGTGATTCAGACAGAGTTGGAAAAACTGTTTTTT.

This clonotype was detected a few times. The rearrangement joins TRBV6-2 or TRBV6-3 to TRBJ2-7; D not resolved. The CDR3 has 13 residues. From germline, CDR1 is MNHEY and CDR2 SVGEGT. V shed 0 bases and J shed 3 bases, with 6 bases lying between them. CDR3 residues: CASSYSEFYEQYF. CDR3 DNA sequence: TGTGCCAGCAGTTACTCCGAGTTCTACGAGCAGTACTTC.

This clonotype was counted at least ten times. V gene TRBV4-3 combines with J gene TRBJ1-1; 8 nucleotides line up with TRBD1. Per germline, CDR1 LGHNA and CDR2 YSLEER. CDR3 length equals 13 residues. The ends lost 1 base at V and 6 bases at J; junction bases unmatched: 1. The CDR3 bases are TGCGCCAGCAGCCAAGCGACAGGGGCTGAAGCTTTCTTT. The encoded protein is CASSQATGAEAFF.

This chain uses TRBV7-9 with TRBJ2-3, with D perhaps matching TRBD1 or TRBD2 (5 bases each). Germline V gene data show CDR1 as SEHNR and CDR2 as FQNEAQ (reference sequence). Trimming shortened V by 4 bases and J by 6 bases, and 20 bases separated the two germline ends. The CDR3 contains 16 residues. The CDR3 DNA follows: TGTGCCAGCAGCTCAGGCCTTGGGGGTTCGCACGATACGCAGTATTTT. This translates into CASSSGLGGSHDTQYF. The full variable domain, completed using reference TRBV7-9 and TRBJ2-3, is DTGVSQNPRHKITKRGQNVTFRCDPISEHNRLYWYRQTLGQGPEFLTYFQNEAQLEKSRLLSDRFSAERPKGSFSTLEIQRTEQGDSAMYLCASSSGLGGSHDTQYFGPGTRLTVL.

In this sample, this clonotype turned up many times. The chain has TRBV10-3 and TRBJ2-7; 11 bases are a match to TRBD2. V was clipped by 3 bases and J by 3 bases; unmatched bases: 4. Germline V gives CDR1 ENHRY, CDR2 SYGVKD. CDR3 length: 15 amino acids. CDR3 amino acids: CAISDPSGGHYEQYF. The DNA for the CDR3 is TGTGCCATCAGTGACCCTAGCGGGGGGCACTACGAGCAGTACTTC.

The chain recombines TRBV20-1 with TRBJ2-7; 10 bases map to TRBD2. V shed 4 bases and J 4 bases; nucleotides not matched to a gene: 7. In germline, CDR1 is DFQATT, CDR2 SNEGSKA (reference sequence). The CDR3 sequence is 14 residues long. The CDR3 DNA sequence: TGCAGTGCTACACCTAGCGGGAGAGGTTACGAGCAGTACTTC. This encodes CSATPSGRGYEQYF.